This TCR beta chain was sequenced for a study of cytomegalovirus exposure and HLA in healthy donors. Study-wide results and caveats: For most TCR beta V segments, an earlier analysis put the productive rate at about 87% or about 30% of the time.

Regarding this clone: Its antigen is unidentified.

Trimming cost V 6 bases and J 5 bases, with 13 bases left between them. This CDR3 is built from 13 residues. CDR1 and CDR2 from the germline V gene are LNHDA and SQIVND (reference sequence). This PCR relied on a set of 60 Vbeta primers and 13 Jbeta primers. Assay: immunoSEQ multiplex PCR; the TCRdb copy retains only in-frame clones and omits some. The data hold over 150,000 clones, with over 70% observed a single time. The sequence was collected from a male donor in good health and CMV-seropositive. The source material was PBMCs. This sequence joins TRBV19 and TRBJ1-2, with a tentative D call TRBD1 (5 bases). This CDR3 reads CASSPGKAYGYTF. CDR3 in DNA: TGTGCCAGTAGCCCAGGGAAGGCGTATGGCTACACCTTC.